Each of the 4 T cell receptor beta chains below was sequenced from the same sample in a study of cytomegalovirus exposure and HLA in healthy donors. The PCR employed 60 Vbeta primers together with 13 Jbeta primers. The repertoire was sequenced with immunoSEQ multiplex PCR; TCRdb's copy has only in-frame clones and lacks some. The table has about 160,000 clones, 80% seen once. The source material was PBMCs. The receptors originated from a man in his thirties or forties in good health and CMV-seronegative.

The sample holds a few counts of this clone. This sequence joins TRBV4-1 and TRBJ1-4, with D possibly TRBD1 on 5 matching bases. With 2 bases removed from V and 5 bases from J, the gap between germline ends came to 12 bases. This CDR3 has 15 amino acids. Germline loops: CDR1 MGHRA, CDR2 YSYEKL. In DNA, the CDR3 is TGCGCCAGCAGCCAACCCGGGGGTTTGAATGAAAAACTGTTTTTT. This translates into CASSQPGGLNEKLFF.

The chain employs TRBV5-4 and TRBJ1-2, with D possibly matching TRBD1 (5 bases). Trimming took off 0 bases at V and 3 bases at J, with 12 bases between the two ends. The CDR3 loop spans 15 amino acids. Germline-derived CDR1 and CDR2 are SGHNT and YYREEE (reference sequence). Here the CDR3 reads CASSLAGLGHYGYTF. Written as DNA, the CDR3 is TGTGCCAGCAGCTTGGCGGGCTTGGGGCACTATGGCTACACCTTC.

This clone was seen just once. The chain joins TRBV5-8 to TRBJ2-1; weak D call: TRBD1 (7 bases). Germline values: CDR1 SGHTS, CDR2 YDEGEE. The V and J ends lost 1 base and 9 bases respectively, with 17 bases between them. This CDR3 contains 15 residues. The CDR3 reads CASSLFQGGTGEQFF. In nucleotides, the CDR3 is TGTGCCAGCAGCTTGTTCCAGGGGGGAACTGGTGAGCAGTTCTTC.

The V gene is TRBV4-2, the J gene TRBJ2-1, with 12 bases matching TRBD2. CDR1 and CDR2 (germline): LGHNA, YNFKEQ. The CDR3 has 16 amino acids. V shed 2 bases, J shed 8 bases, and the junction held 7 bases outside the gene matches. In nucleotides, the CDR3 is TGTGCCAGCAGCCAAACCACTAGCGGGAGGTCACATGAGCAGTTCTTC. Encoded protein: CASSQTTSGRSHEQFF.